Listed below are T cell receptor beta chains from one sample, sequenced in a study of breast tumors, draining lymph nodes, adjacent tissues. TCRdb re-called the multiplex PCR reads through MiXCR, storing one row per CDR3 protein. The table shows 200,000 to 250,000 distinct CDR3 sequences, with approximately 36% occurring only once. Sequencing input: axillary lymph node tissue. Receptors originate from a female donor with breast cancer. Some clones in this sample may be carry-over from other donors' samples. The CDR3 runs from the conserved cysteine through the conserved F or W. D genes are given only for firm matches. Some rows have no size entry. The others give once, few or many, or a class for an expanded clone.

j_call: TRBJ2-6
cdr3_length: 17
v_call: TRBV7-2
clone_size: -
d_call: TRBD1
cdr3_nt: TGTGCCAGCAGCCCAGACAGGGGAAGAGCCGGGGCCAACGTCCTGACTTTC
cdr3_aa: CASSPDRGRAGANVLTF

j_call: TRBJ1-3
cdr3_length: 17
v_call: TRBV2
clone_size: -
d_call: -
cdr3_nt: TGTGCCAGCAGTGCTAGGGCGGGAGCGGACTCTGGAAACACCATATATTTT
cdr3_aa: CASSARAGADSGNTIYF

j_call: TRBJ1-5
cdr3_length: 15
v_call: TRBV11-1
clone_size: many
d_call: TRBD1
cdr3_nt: TGTGCCAGCAGCTTGGGGACAGGGACCCATCAGCCCCAGCATTTT
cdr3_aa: CASSLGTGTHQPQHF

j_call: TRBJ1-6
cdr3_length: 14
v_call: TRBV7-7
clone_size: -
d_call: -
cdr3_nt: TGTGCTAGAGATCGGGGGATCTGGAATTCACCCCTCCACTTT
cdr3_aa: CARDRGIWNSPLHF

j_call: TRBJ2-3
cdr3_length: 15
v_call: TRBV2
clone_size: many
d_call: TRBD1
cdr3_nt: TGTGCCAGCGTGAGGGGACAGGGTGGCACAGATACGCAGTATTTT
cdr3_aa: CASVRGQGGTDTQYF

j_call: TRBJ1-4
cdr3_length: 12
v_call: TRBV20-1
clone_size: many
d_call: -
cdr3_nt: TGCAGTGCTAGGCGGGAGACGGGGGAGGAGGTTTTT
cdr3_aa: CSARRETGEEVF

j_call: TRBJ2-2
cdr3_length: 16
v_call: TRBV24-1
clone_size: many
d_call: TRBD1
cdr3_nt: TGTGCCACCAGTGAAACCGGGACAGGGGGAACCGGGGAGCTGTTTTTT
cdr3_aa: CATSETGTGGTGELFF

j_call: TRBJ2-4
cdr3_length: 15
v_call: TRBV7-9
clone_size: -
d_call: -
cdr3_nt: TGTGCCAGCAGCTTCGGGGACATCTCTGGAAACATTCAGCACTTC
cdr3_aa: CASSFGDISGNIQHF

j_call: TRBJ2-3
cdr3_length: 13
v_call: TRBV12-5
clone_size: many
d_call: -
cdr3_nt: TGTGCTAGTGGTGTCAGGGGGGCAGATACGCAGTATTTT
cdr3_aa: CASGVRGADTQYF

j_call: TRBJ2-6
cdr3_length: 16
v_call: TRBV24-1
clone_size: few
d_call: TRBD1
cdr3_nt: TGTGCCACCAGTGAGTACAGGGGGCTCTCGGCCAACGTCCTGACTTTC
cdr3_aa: CATSEYRGLSANVLTF

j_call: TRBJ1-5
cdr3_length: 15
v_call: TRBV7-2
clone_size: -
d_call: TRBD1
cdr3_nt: TGTGCCAGCAGCCGTACAGGGGGTGGCAATCAGCCCCAGCATTTT
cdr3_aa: CASSRTGGGNQPQHF

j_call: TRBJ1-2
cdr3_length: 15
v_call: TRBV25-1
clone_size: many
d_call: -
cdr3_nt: TGTGCCAGCAGTGAAGGCAAAGAGTCTAACTATGGCTACACCTTC
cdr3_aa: CASSEGKESNYGYTF

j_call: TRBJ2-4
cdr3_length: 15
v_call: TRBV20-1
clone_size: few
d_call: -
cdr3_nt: TGCAGTGCTACCGAGGGGGGGGCCTTAAAAAACATTCAGTACTTC
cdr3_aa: CSATEGGALKNIQYF

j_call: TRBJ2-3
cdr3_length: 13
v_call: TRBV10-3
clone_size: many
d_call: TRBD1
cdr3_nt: TGTGCCATCAAAGGGACAGCGTTAGATACGCAGTATTTT
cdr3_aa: CAIKGTALDTQYF

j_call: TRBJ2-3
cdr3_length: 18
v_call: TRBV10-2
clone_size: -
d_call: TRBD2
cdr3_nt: TGCGCCAGCAGTGGGCCGGCACTAGCGGGAGGGTTCACAGATACGCAGTATTTT
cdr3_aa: CASSGPALAGGFTDTQYF

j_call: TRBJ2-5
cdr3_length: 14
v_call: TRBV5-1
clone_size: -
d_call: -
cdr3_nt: TGCGCCAGCAGCTCCGACACCCGCGGAGACACCCAGTACTTC
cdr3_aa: CASSSDTRGDTQYF

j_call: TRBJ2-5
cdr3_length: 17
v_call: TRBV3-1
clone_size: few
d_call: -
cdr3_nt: TGTGCCAGCAGCCAAGCGGGTTCGGGTCCTGTGGGGGAGACCCAGTACTTC
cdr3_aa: CASSQAGSGPVGETQYF

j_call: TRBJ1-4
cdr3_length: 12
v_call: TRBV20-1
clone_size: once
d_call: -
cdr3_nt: TGCAGTGCCATAGCGGGGGACGAAAAACTGTTTTTT
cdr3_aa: CSAIAGDEKLFF

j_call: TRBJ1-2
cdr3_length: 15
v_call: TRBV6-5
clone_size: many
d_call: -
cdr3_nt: TGTGCCAGCAGTTACACCGACAGGACTAACTATGGCTACACCTTC
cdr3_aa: CASSYTDRTNYGYTF

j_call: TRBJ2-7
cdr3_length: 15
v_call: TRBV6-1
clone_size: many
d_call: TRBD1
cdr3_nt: TGTGCCAGCAGTGCCGGACAGGGCCCTACCTACGAGCAGTACTTC
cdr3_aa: CASSAGQGPTYEQYF

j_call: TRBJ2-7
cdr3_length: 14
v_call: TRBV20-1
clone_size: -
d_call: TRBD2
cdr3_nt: TGCAGTGCTACTCGGGGGGGCTGGACCTCCGAGCAGTACTTC
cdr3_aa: CSATRGGWTSEQYF

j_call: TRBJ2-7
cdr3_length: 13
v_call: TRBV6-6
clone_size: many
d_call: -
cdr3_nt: TGTGCCAGCAGTTACTCTGGCAGGGGTCCATCGTACTTC
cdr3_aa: CASSYSGRGPSYF

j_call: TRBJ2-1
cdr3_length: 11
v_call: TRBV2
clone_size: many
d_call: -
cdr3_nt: TGTGCCAGCAGTAGGGAGACTGAGCAGTTCTTC
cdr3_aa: CASSRETEQFF

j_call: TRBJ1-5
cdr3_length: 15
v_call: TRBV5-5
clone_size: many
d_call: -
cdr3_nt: TGTGCCAGCAGCTTGACGCAGGAAATTTGGCAGCCCCAGCATTTT
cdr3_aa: CASSLTQEIWQPQHF

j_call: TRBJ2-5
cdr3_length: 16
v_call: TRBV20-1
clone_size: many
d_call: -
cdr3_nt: TGCAGTGCTAGAGAGCGACTAGGCGGGTACCAAGAGACCCAGTACTTC
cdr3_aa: CSARERLGGYQETQYF

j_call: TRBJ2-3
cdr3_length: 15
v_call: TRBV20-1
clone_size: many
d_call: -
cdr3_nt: TGCAGTGCTAACCGACTAGAGGACCGTCCAGATACGCAGTATTTT
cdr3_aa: CSANRLEDRPDTQYF

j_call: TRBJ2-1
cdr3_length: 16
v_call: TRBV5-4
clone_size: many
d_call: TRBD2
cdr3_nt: TGTGCCAGCGGAACCGTAGCGGGAGGGCCCGTCAATGAGCAGTTCTTC
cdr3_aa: CASGTVAGGPVNEQFF

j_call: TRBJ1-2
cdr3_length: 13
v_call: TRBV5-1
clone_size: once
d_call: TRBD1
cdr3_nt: TGCGCCAGCAGACAGCCGGACAGGGATGGCTACACCTTC
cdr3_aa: CASRQPDRDGYTF

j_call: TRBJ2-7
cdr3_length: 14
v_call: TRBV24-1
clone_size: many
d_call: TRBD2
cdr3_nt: TGTGCCACCAGTGATGGGACTAGCGAATACGAGCAGTACTTC
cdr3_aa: CATSDGTSEYEQYF

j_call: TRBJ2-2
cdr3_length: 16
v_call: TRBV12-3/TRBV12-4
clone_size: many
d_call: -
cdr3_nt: TGTGCCAGCACTTCGGACCGCTACTGGGGCACCGGGGAGCTGTTTTTT
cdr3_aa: CASTSDRYWGTGELFF

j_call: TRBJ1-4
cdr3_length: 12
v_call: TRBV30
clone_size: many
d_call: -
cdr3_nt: TGTGCCTGGAGTTGGGACGGGGAAAAACTGTTTTTT
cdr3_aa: CAWSWDGEKLFF

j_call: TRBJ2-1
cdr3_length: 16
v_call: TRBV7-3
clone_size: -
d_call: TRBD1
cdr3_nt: TGTGCCAGCAGCGCGGGGGACAGGGGGAAATACAATGAGCAGTTCTTC
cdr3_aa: CASSAGDRGKYNEQFF

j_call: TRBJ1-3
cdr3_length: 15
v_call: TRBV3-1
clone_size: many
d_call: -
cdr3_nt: TGTGCCAGCAGCTACGACGGCAACTCTGGAAACACCATATATTTT
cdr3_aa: CASSYDGNSGNTIYF

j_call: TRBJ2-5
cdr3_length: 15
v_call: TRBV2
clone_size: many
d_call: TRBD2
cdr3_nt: TGTGCCAGCAGGGGACTAGCGGGAGGGCCAGGGACCCAGTACTTC
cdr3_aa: CASRGLAGGPGTQYF

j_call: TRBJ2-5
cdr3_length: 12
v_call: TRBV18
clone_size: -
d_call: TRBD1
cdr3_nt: TGTGCCAGCGGTGCAGGGGGAGAGACCCAGTACTTC
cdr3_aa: CASGAGGETQYF

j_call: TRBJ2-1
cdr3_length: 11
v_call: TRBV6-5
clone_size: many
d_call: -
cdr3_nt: TGTGCCAGCAGGGTAGGAAATGAGCAGTTCTTC
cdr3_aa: CASRVGNEQFF

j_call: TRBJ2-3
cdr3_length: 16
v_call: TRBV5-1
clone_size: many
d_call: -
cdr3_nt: TGCGCCAGCAGCTCGGGGGTTTCGGCGAGTGGAGATACGCAGTATTTT
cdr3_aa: CASSSGVSASGDTQYF

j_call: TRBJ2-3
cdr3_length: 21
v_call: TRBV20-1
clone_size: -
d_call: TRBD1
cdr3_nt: TGCAGTGCTAGAGTGGTGGGGTACTCCACTCTTACGCAGGGGGTAACAGATACGCAGTATTTT
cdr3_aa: CSARVVGYSTLTQGVTDTQYF

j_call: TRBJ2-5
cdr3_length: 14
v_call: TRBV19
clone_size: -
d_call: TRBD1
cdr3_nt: TGTGCCAGCAGAATTAAACAGGGGGGAGAGACCCAGTACTTC
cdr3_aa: CASRIKQGGETQYF

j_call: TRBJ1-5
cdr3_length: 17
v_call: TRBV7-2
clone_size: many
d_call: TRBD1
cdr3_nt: TGTGCCAGCAGCTTAGGGGGGACAGGGGGTACCTATCAGCCCCAGCATTTT
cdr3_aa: CASSLGGTGGTYQPQHF

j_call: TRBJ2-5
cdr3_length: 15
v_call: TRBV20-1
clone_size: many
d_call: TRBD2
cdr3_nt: TGCAGTGCTCATACTAGCGGGGCTGATCAAGAGACCCAGTACTTC
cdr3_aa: CSAHTSGADQETQYF

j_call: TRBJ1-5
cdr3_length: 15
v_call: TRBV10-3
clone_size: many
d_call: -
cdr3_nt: TGTGCCATCAGTGAGTCGCCGGGTCGCAATCAGCCCCAGCATTTT
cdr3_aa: CAISESPGRNQPQHF

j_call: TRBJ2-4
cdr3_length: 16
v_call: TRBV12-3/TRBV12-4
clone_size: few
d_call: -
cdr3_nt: TGTGCCAGCAGTTTAAGAGGGTTCCTAGCCAAAAACATTCAGTACTTC
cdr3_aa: CASSLRGFLAKNIQYF

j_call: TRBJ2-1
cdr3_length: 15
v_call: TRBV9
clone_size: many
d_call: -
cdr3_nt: TGTGCCAGCAGCGTAGCAGGGGGGAACCACAATGAGCAGTTCTTC
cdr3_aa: CASSVAGGNHNEQFF

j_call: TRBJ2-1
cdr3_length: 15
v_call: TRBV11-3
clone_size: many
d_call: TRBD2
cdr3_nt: TGTGCCAGCAGCCCAAGACTAGCGGGAGGGGGTGAGCAGTTCTTC
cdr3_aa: CASSPRLAGGGEQFF

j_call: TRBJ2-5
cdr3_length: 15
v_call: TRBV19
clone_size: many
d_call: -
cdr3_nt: TGTGCCAGTAGTATAGGGGGGACATCCCAAGAGACCCAGTACTTC
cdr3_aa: CASSIGGTSQETQYF